This is a list of T cell receptor beta chains from one sample in a study of cytomegalovirus exposure and HLA in healthy donors. The method was immunoSEQ multiplex PCR; TCRdb's version includes in-frame clones alone and lacks a portion of them. The table includes around 250,000 clones, 85% to 90% detected once. Sequencing was carried out using PBMCs. The receptors come from a woman aged 18-35 years in good health and CMV-seronegative. The CDR3 runs from the conserved cysteine through the conserved F or W. D genes are given only for firm matches. Clone size is stated in some rows and not others, as once, few, many or a class when expanded.

NA	NA	16	TRBJ1-1	TRBV6-1	CASSEWTVVGVTEAFF	TGTGCCAGCAGTGAATGGACAGTCGTAGGGGTCACTGAAGCTTTCTTT
NA	NA	12	TRBJ1-1	TRBV5-4	CASSWRNTEAFF	TGTGCCAGCAGCTGGAGGAACACTGAAGCTTTCTTT
TRBD2	NA	15	TRBJ2-1	TRBV27	CASSQGTSGNNEQFF	TGTGCCAGCAGTCAGGGGACTAGCGGGAACAATGAGCAGTTCTTC
TRBD1	NA	14	TRBJ1-6	TRBV7-3	CASNETGGRSPLHF	TGTGCCAGCAACGAGACAGGGGGTAGATCACCCCTCCACTTT
NA	NA	16	TRBJ1-2	TRBV13	CASSPRGRALNYGYTF	TGTGCCAGCAGCCCACGTGGGAGGGCGCTTAACTATGGCTACACCTTC
NA	NA	15	TRBJ2-7	TRBV6-5	CASSYLPGLTYEQYF	TGTGCCAGCAGTTACTTACCGGGACTTACCTACGAGCAGTACTTC
TRBD1	NA	15	TRBJ1-3	TRBV5-4	CASSEGTGGGNTIYF	TGTGCCAGCAGCGAAGGGACAGGGGGTGGAAACACCATATATTTT
TRBD1	NA	15	TRBJ1-4	TRBV6-5	CASSSTGFANEKLFF	TGTGCCAGCAGTTCGACAGGGTTTGCTAATGAAAAACTGTTTTTT
TRBD2	NA	16	TRBJ2-5	TRBV9	CASSVLTSGAQETQYF	TGTGCCAGCAGCGTACTGACTAGCGGGGCCCAAGAGACCCAGTACTTC
NA	NA	14	TRBJ2-1	TRBV11-2	CASSLDFSDNEQFF	TGTGCCAGCAGCTTAGATTTCTCTGACAATGAGCAGTTCTTC
NA	NA	14	TRBJ1-5	TRBV7-9	CASSLVEPNQPQHF	TGTGCCAGCAGCTTAGTAGAACCCAATCAGCCCCAGCATTTT
NA	NA	13	TRBJ2-5	TRBV30	CAWSPGEVETQYF	TGTGCCTGGAGTCCGGGGGAGGTGGAGACCCAGTACTTC
NA	NA	15	TRBJ2-7	TRBV7-2	CASSPQGAISYEQYF	TGTGCCAGCAGCCCACAGGGAGCAATCTCCTACGAGCAGTACTTC
NA	NA	14	TRBJ1-1	TRBV28	CASSFLDMNTEAFF	TGTGCCAGCAGTTTCTTAGACATGAACACTGAAGCTTTCTTT
NA	NA	15	TRBJ1-4	TRBV18	CASSPGRGGDEKLFF	TGTGCCAGCTCTCCAGGGAGGGGAGGCGATGAAAAACTGTTTTTT
TRBD1	NA	15	TRBJ1-2	TRBV11-2	CASSLVPGQGNGYTF	TGTGCCAGCAGCTTAGTTCCGGGACAGGGAAATGGCTACACCTTC
TRBD1	NA	19	TRBJ2-6	TRBV5-1	CASSLAGQGRSPGANVLTF	TGCGCCAGCAGCTTGGCCGGACAGGGCCGTTCGCCTGGGGCCAACGTCCTGACTTTC
NA	NA	11	TRBJ1-1	TRBV5-4	CASNLGAEAFF	TGTGCCAGCAACCTGGGAGCTGAAGCTTTCTTT
NA	NA	14	TRBJ2-5	TRBV6-5	CASSYDRSGETQYF	TGTGCCAGCAGTTATGACAGGTCCGGGGAGACCCAGTACTTC
NA	once	15	TRBJ2-2	TRBV18	CASSPERGNTGELFF	TGTGCCAGCTCACCAGAAAGGGGGAACACCGGGGAGCTGTTTTTT
NA	NA	14	TRBJ1-6	TRBV19	CASSIVTRDSPLHF	TGTGCCAGTAGTATAGTCACGAGGGATTCACCCCTCCACTTT
TRBD1	NA	16	TRBJ2-2	TRBV27	CASSPRTGVNTGELFF	TGTGCCAGCAGTCCCCGGACAGGGGTAAACACCGGGGAGCTGTTTTTT
NA	NA	19	TRBJ1-6	TRBV4-1	CASSQSSNSGLAGNSPLHF	TGCGCCAGCAGCCAATCTTCGAACTCCGGGCTCGCGGGCAATTCACCCCTCCACTTT
NA	NA	16	TRBJ2-1	TRBV4-3	CASSQGIQGPYNEQFF	TGCGCCAGCAGCCAAGGAATACAGGGCCCCTACAATGAGCAGTTCTTC
TRBD1	NA	14	TRBJ1-4	TRBV2	CASSGQGGREKLFF	TGTGCCAGCAGTGGACAGGGGGGTAGGGAAAAACTGTTTTTT